This T cell receptor (beta chain) originates from a study of blood T cells in healthy people across ages. Study-wide results and caveats: Roughly linear declines in TCR beta diversity per million T cells occurred with age. The unsorted PBMCs prevented any conclusive comparison of naive versus antigen-experienced cells.

In its sample, this clonotype was seen a few times. Its antigen is as yet unknown. Germline CDR1 DFQATT, CDR2 SNEGSKA (reference sequence). With 1 base removed from V and 2 bases from J, the gap between germline ends came to 9 bases. The CDR3 runs 13 residues. The extraction recovered at least 5.5 micrograms of total RNA per sample. For the second PCR, which ran for roughly 6 to 11 cycles, a sample-barcoded 5' primer and a J-beta primer mix were used. In TCRdb, the 5' RACE reads were re-called with MiXCR into one record per CDR3 protein. The sample includes about 780,000 distinct CDR3 sequences, around two thirds seen only once; the top ten take 28%.

The V gene is TRBV20-1, the J gene TRBJ2-7; no clear D gene. Sample: blood. The clonotype originates from a man aged 30 to 39 in good health. CDR3: CSARAGSTYEQYF. The CDR3 nucleotides are TGCAGTGCTAGAGCTGGGTCAACCTACGAGCAGTACTTC.